The entry that follows covers one T cell receptor (beta chain) sequence. Clones were read by immunoSEQ multiplex PCR, and TCRdb kept only the in-frame ones, dropping some. The table shows some 150,000 clones, with around 85% occurring only once. These data originate in a study of T cell responses to AZD1222 COVID-19 vaccine. V was clipped by 3 bases and J by 0 bases, with 6 bases between them. CDR3 length: 14 amino acids. Germline V gives CDR1 SEHNR, CDR2 FQNEAQ (reference sequence). Sequenced material: peripheral blood, taken after recovery from COVID-19. The chain has TRBV7-9 and TRBJ1-5; no clear D. The receptor comes from an adult who had recovered from COVID-19. The CDR3 loop is CASSFGSSNQPQHF. CDR3 sequence (DNA): TGTGCCAGCAGCTTTGGGTCTAGCAATCAGCCCCAGCATTTT.